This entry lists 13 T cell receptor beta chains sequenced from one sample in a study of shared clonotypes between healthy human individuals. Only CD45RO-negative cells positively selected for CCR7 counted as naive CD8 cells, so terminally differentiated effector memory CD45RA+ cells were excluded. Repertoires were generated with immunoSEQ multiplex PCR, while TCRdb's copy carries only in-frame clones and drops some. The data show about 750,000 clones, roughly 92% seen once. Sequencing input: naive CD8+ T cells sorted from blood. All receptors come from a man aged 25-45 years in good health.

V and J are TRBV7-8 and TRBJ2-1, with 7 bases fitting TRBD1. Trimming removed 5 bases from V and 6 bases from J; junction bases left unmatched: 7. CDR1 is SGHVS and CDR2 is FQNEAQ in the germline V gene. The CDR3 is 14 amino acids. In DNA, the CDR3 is TGTGCCAGCAGCACCTGGGACAGCCTCAATGAGCAGTTCTTC. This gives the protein CASSTWDSLNEQFF.

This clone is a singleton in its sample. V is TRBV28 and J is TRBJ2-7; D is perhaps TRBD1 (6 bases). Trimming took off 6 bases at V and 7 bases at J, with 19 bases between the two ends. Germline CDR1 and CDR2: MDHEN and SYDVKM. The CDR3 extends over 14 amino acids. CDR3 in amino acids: CASRIRDTPLEQYF. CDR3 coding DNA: TGTGCCAGCAGAATCCGGGACACGCCGCTTGAGCAGTACTTC.

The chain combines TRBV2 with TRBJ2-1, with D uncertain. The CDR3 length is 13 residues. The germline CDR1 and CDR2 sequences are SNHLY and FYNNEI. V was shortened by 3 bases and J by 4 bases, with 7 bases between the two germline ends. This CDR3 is CASSDRIYNEQFF. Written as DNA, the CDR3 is TGTGCCAGCAGTGACCGCATTTACAATGAGCAGTTCTTC.

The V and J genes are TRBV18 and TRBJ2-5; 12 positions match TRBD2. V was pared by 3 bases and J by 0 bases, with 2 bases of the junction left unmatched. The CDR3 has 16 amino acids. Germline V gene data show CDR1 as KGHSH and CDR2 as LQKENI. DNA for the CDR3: TGTGCCAGCTCACCGGGGACTAGCGGGTACCAAGAGACCCAGTACTTC. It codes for CASSPGTSGYQETQYF.

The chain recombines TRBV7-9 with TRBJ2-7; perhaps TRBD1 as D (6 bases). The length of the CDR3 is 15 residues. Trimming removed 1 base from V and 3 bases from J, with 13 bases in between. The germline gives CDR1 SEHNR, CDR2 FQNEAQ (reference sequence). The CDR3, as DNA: TGTGCCAGCAGCTTAGTCGGGACATCCTTCTACGAGCAGTACTTC. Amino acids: CASSLVGTSFYEQYF. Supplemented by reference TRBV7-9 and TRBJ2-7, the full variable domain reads DTGVSQNPRHKITKRGQNVTFRCDPISEHNRLYWYRQTLGQGPEFLTYFQNEAQLEKSRLLSDRFSAERPKGSFSTLEIQRTEQGDSAMYLCASSLVGTSFYEQYFGPGTRLTVT.

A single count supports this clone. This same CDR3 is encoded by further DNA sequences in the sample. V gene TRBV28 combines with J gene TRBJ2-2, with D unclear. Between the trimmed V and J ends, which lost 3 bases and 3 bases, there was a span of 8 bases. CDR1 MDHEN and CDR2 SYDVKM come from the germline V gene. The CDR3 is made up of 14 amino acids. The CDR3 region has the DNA TGTGCCAGCAGTTTTGGGTCTGACACCGGGGAGCTGTTTTTT. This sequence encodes CASSFGSDTGELFF.

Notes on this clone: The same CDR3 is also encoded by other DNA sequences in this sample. This CDR3 reads CASSLGNNEQFF. CDR3 DNA: TGCGCCAGCAGCTTGGGTAACAATGAGCAGTTCTTC. This chain joins TRBV5-1 and TRBJ2-1, with no clear D. Trimming took 0 bases from V and 5 from J, leaving 3 bases between them. Germline CDR1 is SGHRS and CDR2 is YFSETQ. The CDR3 totals 12 residues.

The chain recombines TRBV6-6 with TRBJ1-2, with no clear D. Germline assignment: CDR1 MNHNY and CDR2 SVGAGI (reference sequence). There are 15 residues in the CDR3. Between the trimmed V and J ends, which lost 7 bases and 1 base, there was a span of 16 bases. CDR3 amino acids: CASTPSLSFNYGYTF. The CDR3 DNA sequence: TGTGCCAGCACCCCCTCGCTAAGCTTTAACTATGGCTACACCTTC.

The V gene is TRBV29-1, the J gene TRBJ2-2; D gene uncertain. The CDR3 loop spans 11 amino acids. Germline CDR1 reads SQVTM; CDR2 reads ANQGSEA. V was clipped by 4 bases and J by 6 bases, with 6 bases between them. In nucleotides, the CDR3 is TGCAGCGTTGCTGTGGCCGGGGAGCTGTTTTTT. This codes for CSVAVAGELFF.

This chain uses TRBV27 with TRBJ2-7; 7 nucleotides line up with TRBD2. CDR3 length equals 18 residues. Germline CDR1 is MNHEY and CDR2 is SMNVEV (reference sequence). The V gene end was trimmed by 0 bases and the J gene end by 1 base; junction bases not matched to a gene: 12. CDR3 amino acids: CASSLSPLLARRSYEQYF. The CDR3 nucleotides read TGTGCCAGCAGTTTATCACCACTACTAGCGCGAAGGTCCTACGAGCAGTACTTC.

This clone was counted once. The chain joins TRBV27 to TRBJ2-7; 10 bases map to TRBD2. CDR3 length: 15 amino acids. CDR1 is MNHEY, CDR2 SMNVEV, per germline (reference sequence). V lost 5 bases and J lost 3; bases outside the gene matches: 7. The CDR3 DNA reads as TGTGCCAGCAGTGACCGCGTAGCGGGAGGCTACGAGCAGTACTTC. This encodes CASSDRVAGGYEQYF.

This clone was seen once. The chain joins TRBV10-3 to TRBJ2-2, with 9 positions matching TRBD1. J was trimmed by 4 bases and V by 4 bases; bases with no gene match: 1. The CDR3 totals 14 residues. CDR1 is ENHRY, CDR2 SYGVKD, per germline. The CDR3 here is CAISGDRVTGELFF. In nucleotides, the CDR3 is TGTGCCATCAGTGGGGACAGGGTCACCGGGGAGCTGTTTTTT.

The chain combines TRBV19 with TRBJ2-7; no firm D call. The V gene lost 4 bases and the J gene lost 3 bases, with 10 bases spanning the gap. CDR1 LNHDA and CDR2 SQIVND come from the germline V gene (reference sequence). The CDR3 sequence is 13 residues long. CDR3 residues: CASSSADLYEQYF. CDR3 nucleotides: TGTGCCAGTAGTAGCGCTGACCTCTACGAGCAGTACTTC.